These T cell receptor beta chains were read from a single sample in a study of T cell repertoires in cytomegalovirus infection. TCRdb used MiXCR to reprocess the reads, holding one entry per CDR3 protein. The table records around 900,000 distinct CDR3 sequences, around 30% of them present only once. For these TCRs, the target antigens are not known. The sample here was cultured CD8+ T cells from PBMCs, taken from culture after CMV antigen stimulation. All receptors derive from a human donor in good health (CMV status not recorded). Some clones in this sample may be carry-over from other donors' samples. The CDR3 runs from the conserved cysteine through the conserved F or W. A D gene is named only where the DNA matches it firmly. Where a row states a size, it is once, few, many or the class of an expanded clone; other rows omit it.

d_call: TRBD1; v_call: TRBV7-2; j_call: TRBJ1-2; clone_size: few; cdr3_aa: CASSGSGTGNYGYTF; cdr3_nt: TGTGCCAGCAGCGGATCCGGGACAGGGAACTATGGCTACACCTTC
d_call: NA; v_call: TRBV12-3/TRBV12-4; j_call: TRBJ1-2; clone_size: NA; cdr3_aa: CASSLGPKGYGYTF; cdr3_nt: TGTGCCAGCAGTTTGGGACCGAAGGGGTATGGCTACACCTTC
d_call: TRBD1; v_call: TRBV4-1; j_call: TRBJ2-5; clone_size: few; cdr3_aa: CASSQGGQGEETQYF; cdr3_nt: TGCGCCAGCAGCCAAGGTGGTCAGGGGGAAGAGACCCAGTACTTC
d_call: NA; v_call: TRBV6-1; j_call: TRBJ2-7; clone_size: NA; cdr3_aa: CACGYEEQYF; cdr3_nt: TGTGCCTGCGGATATGAGGAGCAGTACTTC
d_call: NA; v_call: TRBV20-1; j_call: TRBJ2-3; clone_size: NA; cdr3_aa: CSALGERDTQYF; cdr3_nt: TGCAGTGCACTTGGGGAGAGAGATACGCAGTATTTT
d_call: TRBD1; v_call: TRBV24-1; j_call: TRBJ1-2; clone_size: NA; cdr3_aa: CATSDVDRGYGYTF; cdr3_nt: TGTGCCACCAGTGATGTGGACAGGGGCTATGGCTACACCTTC
d_call: NA; v_call: TRBV20-1; j_call: TRBJ1-1; clone_size: NA; cdr3_aa: CSALDSFGGGLGAFF; cdr3_nt: TGCAGTGCTCTGGACAGTTTTGGGGGGGGACTTGGGGCTTTCTTT
d_call: TRBD2; v_call: TRBV25-1; j_call: TRBJ2-5; clone_size: NA; cdr3_aa: CASSEGTTLGETQYF; cdr3_nt: TGTGCCAGCAGTGAAGGGACTACCCTAGGAGAGACCCAGTACTTC
d_call: NA; v_call: TRBV20-1; j_call: TRBJ1-2; clone_size: few; cdr3_aa: CSASKTDGYTF; cdr3_nt: TGCAGTGCTTCAAAGACAGATGGCTACACCTTC
d_call: TRBD1; v_call: TRBV10-3; j_call: TRBJ2-6; clone_size: NA; cdr3_aa: CAISEWDRASGANVLTF; cdr3_nt: TGTGCCATCAGTGAATGGGACAGGGCTTCTGGGGCCAACGTCCTGACTTTC
d_call: NA; v_call: TRBV6-5; j_call: TRBJ1-2; clone_size: NA; cdr3_aa: CASSYGQGLRDGYTF; cdr3_nt: TGTGCCAGCAGTTACGGGCAGGGGCTACGGGATGGCTACACCTTC
d_call: NA; v_call: TRBV12-3/TRBV12-4; j_call: TRBJ2-3; clone_size: NA; cdr3_aa: CASSLGGLADTQYF; cdr3_nt: TGTGCCAGCAGTTTGGGGGGTCTCGCAGATACGCAGTATTTT
d_call: NA; v_call: TRBV5-1; j_call: TRBJ2-5; clone_size: many; cdr3_aa: CASSSGTVQETQYF; cdr3_nt: TGTGCCAGCAGCTCGGGGACTGTACAAGAGACCCAGTACTTC
d_call: NA; v_call: TRBV3-1; j_call: TRBJ2-7; clone_size: NA; cdr3_aa: CASSQESPDYEQYF; cdr3_nt: TGTGCCAGCAGCCAAGAATCGCCGGACTACGAGCAGTACTTC
d_call: NA; v_call: TRBV15; j_call: TRBJ2-2; clone_size: NA; cdr3_aa: CATSRGGYVYTGELFF; cdr3_nt: TGTGCCACCAGTCGAGGGGGTTATGTGTACACCGGGGAGCTGTTTTTT
d_call: NA; v_call: TRBV6-5; j_call: TRBJ1-5; clone_size: few; cdr3_aa: CASSYSVSNQPQHF; cdr3_nt: TGTGCCAGTAGCTACAGTGTAAGCAATCAGCCCCAGCATTTT
d_call: NA; v_call: TRBV24-1; j_call: TRBJ2-3; clone_size: few; cdr3_aa: CATSEGTDTQYF; cdr3_nt: TGTGCCACCAGTGAAGGCACAGATACGCAGTATTTT
d_call: TRBD1; v_call: TRBV12-3/TRBV12-4; j_call: TRBJ2-2; clone_size: NA; cdr3_aa: CASSTDRVDTGELFF; cdr3_nt: TGTGCCAGCAGCACGGACAGGGTGGACACCGGGGAGCTGTTTTTT
d_call: TRBD1; v_call: TRBV5-6; j_call: TRBJ1-5; clone_size: NA; cdr3_aa: CASSLGDRGPESSNQPQHF; cdr3_nt: TGTGCCAGCAGCTTGGGGGACAGGGGGCCGGAATCGAGCAATCAGCCCCAGCATTTT
d_call: NA; v_call: TRBV10-3; j_call: TRBJ1-1; clone_size: few; cdr3_aa: CAISDGQNTEAFF; cdr3_nt: TGTGCCATCAGTGATGGGCAGAACACTGAAGCTTTCTTT
d_call: NA; v_call: TRBV5-4; j_call: TRBJ1-2; clone_size: few; cdr3_aa: CASSSTLSTYGYTF; cdr3_nt: TGTGCCAGCAGCTCCACCCTTTCGACCTATGGCTACACCTTC
d_call: NA; v_call: TRBV12-3/TRBV12-4; j_call: TRBJ2-7; clone_size: NA; cdr3_aa: CTSSPTVTYEQYF; cdr3_nt: TGTACCAGCAGCCCGACCGTCACCTACGAGCAGTACTTC
d_call: NA; v_call: TRBV6-2/TRBV6-3; j_call: TRBJ1-1; clone_size: NA; cdr3_aa: CASSFLSPRMGGDTEAFF; cdr3_nt: TGTGCCAGCAGCTTTTTATCGCCCCGTATGGGGGGTGACACTGAAGCTTTCTTT
d_call: NA; v_call: TRBV2; j_call: TRBJ1-5; clone_size: NA; cdr3_aa: CASSEAGAARVDQPQHF; cdr3_nt: TGTGCCAGCAGTGAGGCGGGGGCAGCCCGGGTGGATCAGCCCCAGCATTTT
d_call: NA; v_call: TRBV14; j_call: TRBJ2-7; clone_size: NA; cdr3_aa: CASSHPDTFYEQYF; cdr3_nt: TGTGCCAGCAGCCACCCGGATACATTCTACGAGCAGTACTTC
d_call: NA; v_call: TRBV12-3/TRBV12-4; j_call: TRBJ2-7; clone_size: many; cdr3_aa: CASSYGGPTYEQYF; cdr3_nt: TGTGCCAGCAGTTATGGAGGGCCAACCTACGAGCAGTACTTC
d_call: TRBD2; v_call: TRBV15; j_call: TRBJ2-2; clone_size: NA; cdr3_aa: CATSGRTSGGVTGELFF; cdr3_nt: TGTGCCACCAGCGGTCGGACTAGCGGGGGGGTCACCGGGGAGCTGTTTTTT
d_call: NA; v_call: TRBV7-8; j_call: TRBJ2-5; clone_size: few; cdr3_aa: CASSPKAGRQETQYF; cdr3_nt: TGTGCCAGCAGCCCGAAGGCGGGCAGACAAGAGACCCAGTACTTC
d_call: NA; v_call: TRBV12-3/TRBV12-4; j_call: TRBJ1-3; clone_size: NA; cdr3_aa: CANSPRGSGNTIYF; cdr3_nt: TGTGCCAACAGTCCTCGAGGCTCTGGAAACACCATATATTTT
d_call: NA; v_call: TRBV25-1; j_call: TRBJ1-2; clone_size: few; cdr3_aa: CASKTGWGYTF; cdr3_nt: TGTGCCAGCAAGACGGGCTGGGGCTACACCTTC
d_call: TRBD2; v_call: TRBV7-9; j_call: TRBJ2-1; clone_size: NA; cdr3_aa: CASSPVGGLVESSYNEQFF; cdr3_nt: TGTGCCAGCAGCCCTGTGGGAGGGTTAGTAGAGAGCTCCTACAATGAGCAGTTCTTC
d_call: TRBD1; v_call: TRBV7-9; j_call: TRBJ1-4; clone_size: many; cdr3_aa: CASSFGQGAVKLFF; cdr3_nt: TGTGCCAGCAGCTTCGGGCAGGGGGCCGTTAAACTGTTTTTT
d_call: NA; v_call: TRBV11-1; j_call: TRBJ1-2; clone_size: few; cdr3_aa: CASSPGTQNYGYTF; cdr3_nt: TGTGCCAGCAGCCCCGGGACGCAGAACTATGGCTACACCTTC